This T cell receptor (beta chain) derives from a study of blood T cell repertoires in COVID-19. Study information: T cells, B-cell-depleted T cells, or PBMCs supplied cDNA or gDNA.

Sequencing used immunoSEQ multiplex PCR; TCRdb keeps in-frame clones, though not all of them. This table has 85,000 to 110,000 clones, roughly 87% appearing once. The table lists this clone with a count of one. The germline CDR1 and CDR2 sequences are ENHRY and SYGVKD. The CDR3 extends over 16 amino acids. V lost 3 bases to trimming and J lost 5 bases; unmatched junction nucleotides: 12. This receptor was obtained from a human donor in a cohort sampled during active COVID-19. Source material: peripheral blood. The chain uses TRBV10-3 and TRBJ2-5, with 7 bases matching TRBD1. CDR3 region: CAISDNLTGYTETQYF. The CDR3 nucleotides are TGTGCCATCAGTGACAACCTGACAGGGTACACGGAGACCCAGTACTTC.